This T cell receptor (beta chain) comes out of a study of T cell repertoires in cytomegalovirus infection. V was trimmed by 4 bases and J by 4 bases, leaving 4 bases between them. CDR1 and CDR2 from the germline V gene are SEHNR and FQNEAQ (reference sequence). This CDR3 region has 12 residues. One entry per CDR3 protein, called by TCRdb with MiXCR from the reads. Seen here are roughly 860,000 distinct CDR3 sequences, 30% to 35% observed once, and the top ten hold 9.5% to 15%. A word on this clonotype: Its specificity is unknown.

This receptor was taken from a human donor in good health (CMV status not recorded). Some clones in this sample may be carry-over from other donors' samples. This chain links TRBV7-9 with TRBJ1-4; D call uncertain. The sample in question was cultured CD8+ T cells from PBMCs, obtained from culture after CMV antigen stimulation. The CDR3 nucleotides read TGTGCCAGCAGCTCCTTTAATGAAAAACTGTTTTTT. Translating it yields CASSSFNEKLFF.